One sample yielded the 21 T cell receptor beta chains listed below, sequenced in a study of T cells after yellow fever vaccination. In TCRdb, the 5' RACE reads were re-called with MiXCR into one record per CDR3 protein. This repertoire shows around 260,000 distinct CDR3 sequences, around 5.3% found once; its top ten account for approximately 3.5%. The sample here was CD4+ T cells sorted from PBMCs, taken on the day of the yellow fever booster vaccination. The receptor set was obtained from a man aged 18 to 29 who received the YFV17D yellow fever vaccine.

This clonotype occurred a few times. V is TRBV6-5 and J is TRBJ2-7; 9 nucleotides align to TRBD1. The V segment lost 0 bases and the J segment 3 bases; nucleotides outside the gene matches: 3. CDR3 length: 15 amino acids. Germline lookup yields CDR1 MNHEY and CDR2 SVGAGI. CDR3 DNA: TGTGCCAGCAGTTACTCGAGGGGACAGGGCTACGAGCAGTACTTC. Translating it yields CASSYSRGQGYEQYF.

CDR3 DNA sequence: TGTGCCAGCAGCCCTTTCCAAAATACGCAGTATTTT. As protein: CASSPFQNTQYF. The chain couples TRBV7-2 to TRBJ2-3; D unresolved. Germline V CDR1 and CDR2: SGHTA, FQGNSA. The V and J ends lost 5 bases and 7 bases respectively, with 10 bases between them. The CDR3 totals 12 residues.

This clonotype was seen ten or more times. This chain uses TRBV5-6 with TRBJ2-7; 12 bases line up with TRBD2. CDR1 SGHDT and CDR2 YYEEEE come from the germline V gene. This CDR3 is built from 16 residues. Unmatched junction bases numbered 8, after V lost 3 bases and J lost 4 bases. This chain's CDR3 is CASSSTLAGGPYEQYV. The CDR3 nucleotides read TGTGCCAGCAGCTCCACCCTAGCGGGGGGGCCTTACGAGCAGTACGTC.

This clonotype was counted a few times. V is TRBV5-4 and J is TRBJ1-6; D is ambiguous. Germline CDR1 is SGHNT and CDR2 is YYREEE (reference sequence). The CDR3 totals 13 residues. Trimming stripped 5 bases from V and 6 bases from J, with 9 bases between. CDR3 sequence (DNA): TGTGCCAGCAGTCCAGCTGCTAATTCACCCCTCCACTTT. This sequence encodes CASSPAANSPLHF.

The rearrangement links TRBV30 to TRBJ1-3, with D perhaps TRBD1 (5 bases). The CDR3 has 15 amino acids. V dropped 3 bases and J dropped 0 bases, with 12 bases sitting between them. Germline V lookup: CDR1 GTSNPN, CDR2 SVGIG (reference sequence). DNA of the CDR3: TGTGCCTGGAGGTTATCAGGGTACTCTGGAAACACCATATATTTT. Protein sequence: CAWRLSGYSGNTIYF.

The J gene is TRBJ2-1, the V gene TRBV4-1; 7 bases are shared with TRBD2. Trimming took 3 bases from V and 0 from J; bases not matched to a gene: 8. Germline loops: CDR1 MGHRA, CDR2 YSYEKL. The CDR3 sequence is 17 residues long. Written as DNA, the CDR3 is TGCGCCAGCAGCCAGGGGGGGAGCGGGTACTCCTACAATGAGCAGTTCTTC. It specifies CASSQGGSGYSYNEQFF.

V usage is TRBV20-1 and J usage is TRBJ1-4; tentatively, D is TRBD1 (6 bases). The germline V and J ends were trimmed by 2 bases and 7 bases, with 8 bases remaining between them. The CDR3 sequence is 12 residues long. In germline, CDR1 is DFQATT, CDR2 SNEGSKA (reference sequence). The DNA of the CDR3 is TGCAGTGCTAGAAAGGGGGGTGAAAAACTGTTTTTT. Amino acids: CSARKGGEKLFF.

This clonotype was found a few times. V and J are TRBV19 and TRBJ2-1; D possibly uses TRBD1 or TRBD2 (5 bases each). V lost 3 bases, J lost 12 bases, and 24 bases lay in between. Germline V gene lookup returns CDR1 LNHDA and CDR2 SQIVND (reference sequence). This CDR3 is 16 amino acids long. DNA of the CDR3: TGTGCCAGTAGTATGATCATGTGGACGCAGGGAGTGGGGCAGTTCTTC. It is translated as CASSMIMWTQGVGQFF.

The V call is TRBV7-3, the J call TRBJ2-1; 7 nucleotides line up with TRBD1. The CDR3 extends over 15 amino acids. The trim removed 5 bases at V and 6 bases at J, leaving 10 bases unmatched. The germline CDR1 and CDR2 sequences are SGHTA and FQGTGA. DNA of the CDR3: TGTGCCAGCAGCCAACGACAGGGTTGGGGCAATGAGCAGTTCTTC. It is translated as CASSQRQGWGNEQFF.

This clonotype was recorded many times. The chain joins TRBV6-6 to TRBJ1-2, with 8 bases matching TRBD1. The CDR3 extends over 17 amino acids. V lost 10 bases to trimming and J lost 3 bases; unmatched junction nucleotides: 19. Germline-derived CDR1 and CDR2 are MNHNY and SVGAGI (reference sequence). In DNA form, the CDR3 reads TGTGCCACCCTAGCCCGGACAGGGACCTACATCCACTATGGCTACACCTTC. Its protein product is CATLARTGTYIHYGYTF.

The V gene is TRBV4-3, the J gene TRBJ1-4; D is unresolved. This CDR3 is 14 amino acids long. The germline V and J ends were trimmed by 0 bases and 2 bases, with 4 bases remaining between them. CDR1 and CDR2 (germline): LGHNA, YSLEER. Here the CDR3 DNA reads TGCGCCAGCAGCCAAGACAGGACTAATGAAAAACTGTTTTTT. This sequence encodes CASSQDRTNEKLFF.

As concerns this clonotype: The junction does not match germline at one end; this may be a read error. CDR3 region: CANSQRWGDTEAFF. The CDR3 region has the DNA TGTGCCAACAGCCAGCGGTGGGGGGACACTGAAGCTTTCTTT. The gene calls are TRBV7-2 and TRBJ1-1, with D possibly being TRBD1 (5 bases). The CDR3 spans 14 residues. CDR1 SGHTA and CDR2 FQGNSA come from the germline V gene.

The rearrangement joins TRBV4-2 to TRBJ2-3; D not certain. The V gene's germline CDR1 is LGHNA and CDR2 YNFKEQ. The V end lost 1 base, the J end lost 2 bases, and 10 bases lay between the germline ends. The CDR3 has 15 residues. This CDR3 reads CASSQVSSTTDTQYF. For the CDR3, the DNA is TGTGCCAGCAGCCAAGTTAGCTCAACCACAGATACGCAGTATTTT.

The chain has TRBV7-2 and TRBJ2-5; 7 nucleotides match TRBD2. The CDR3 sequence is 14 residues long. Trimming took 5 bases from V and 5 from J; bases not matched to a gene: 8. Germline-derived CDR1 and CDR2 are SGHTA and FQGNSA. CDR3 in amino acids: CASSRDYLSETQYF. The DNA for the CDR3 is TGTGCCAGCAGCCGGGACTACTTAAGTGAGACCCAGTACTTC.

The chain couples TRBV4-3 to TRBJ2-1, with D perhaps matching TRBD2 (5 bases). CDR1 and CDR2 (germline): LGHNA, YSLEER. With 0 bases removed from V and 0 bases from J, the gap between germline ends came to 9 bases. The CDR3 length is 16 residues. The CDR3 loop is CASSQDVAGSYNEQFF. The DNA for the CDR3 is TGCGCCAGCAGCCAAGATGTGGCGGGCTCCTACAATGAGCAGTTCTTC.

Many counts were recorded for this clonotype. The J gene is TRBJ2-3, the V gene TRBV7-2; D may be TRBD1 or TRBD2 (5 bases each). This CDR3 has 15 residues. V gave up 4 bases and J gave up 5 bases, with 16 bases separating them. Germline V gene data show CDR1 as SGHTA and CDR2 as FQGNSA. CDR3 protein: CASSSRQRRGDTQYF. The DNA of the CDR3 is TGTGCCAGCAGCTCGAGACAGCGCCGGGGAGATACGCAGTATTTT. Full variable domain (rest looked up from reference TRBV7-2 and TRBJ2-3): GAGVSQSPSNKVTEKGKDVELRCDPISGHTALYWYRQSLGQGLEFLIYFQGNSAPDKSGLPSDRFSAERTGGSVSTLTIQRTQQEDSAVYLCASSSRQRRGDTQYFGPGTRLTVL.

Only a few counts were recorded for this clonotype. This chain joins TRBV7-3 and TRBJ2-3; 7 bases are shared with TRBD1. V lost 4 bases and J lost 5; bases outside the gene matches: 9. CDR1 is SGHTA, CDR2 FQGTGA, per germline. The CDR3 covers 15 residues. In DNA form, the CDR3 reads TGTGCCAGCAGCTCACAGGGGAGTTTATTAGATACGCAGTATTTT. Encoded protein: CASSSQGSLLDTQYF.

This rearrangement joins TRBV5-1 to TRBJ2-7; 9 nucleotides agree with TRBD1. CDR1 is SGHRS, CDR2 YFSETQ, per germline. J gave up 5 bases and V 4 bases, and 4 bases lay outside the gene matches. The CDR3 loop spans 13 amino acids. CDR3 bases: TGCGCCAGCAGCAACCGGGACAGGGACGAGCAGTACTTC. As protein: CASSNRDRDEQYF.

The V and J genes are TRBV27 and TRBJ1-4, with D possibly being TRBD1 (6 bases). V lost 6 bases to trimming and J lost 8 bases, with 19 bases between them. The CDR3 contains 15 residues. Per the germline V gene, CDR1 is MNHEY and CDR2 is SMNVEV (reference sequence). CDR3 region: CASRPHREAEEKLFF. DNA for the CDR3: TGTGCCAGCAGGCCTCACAGGGAGGCGGAAGAAAAACTGTTTTTT.

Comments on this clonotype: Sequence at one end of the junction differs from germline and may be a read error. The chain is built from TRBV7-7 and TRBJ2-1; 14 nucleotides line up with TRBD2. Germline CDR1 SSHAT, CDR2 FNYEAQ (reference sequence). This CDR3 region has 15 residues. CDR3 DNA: TGTGCTAGCAGCTTGACTAGCGGGGGGGCCCAGGAGCAGTTCTTC. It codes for CASSLTSGGAQEQFF.

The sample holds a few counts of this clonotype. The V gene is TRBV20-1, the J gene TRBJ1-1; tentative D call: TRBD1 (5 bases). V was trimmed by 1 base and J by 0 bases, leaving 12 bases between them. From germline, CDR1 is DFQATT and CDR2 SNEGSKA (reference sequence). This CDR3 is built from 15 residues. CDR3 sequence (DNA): TGCAGTGCTAGAGTGGGGGGAACGGTGAACACTGAAGCTTTCTTT. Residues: CSARVGGTVNTEAFF.